This TCR beta chain was recovered during a study of blood T cell repertoires in COVID-19. About the research overall: COVID-19 samples collected from the United States, Italy and Spain covered acute and convalescent phases. From T cells, B-cell-depleted T cells, or PBMCs came the material, which was cDNA or gDNA.

Sequencing was performed with immunoSEQ multiplex PCR; in TCRdb, only in-frame clones are kept and a portion is missing. The table has about 84,000 clones, around 79% seen once. Trimming shortened V by 2 bases and J by 3 bases, and 7 bases separated the two germline ends. Germline CDR1 and CDR2: MNHEY and SMNVEV (reference sequence). The CDR3 spans 13 residues. This clonotype was sampled from a man aged 50-60 years with active or convalescent COVID-19. V is TRBV27 and J is TRBJ1-2, with D uncertain. Sequencing used peripheral blood. CDR3: CASSLTPDYGYTF. CDR3 nucleotides: TGTGCCAGCAGTTTAACCCCAGACTATGGCTACACCTTC.